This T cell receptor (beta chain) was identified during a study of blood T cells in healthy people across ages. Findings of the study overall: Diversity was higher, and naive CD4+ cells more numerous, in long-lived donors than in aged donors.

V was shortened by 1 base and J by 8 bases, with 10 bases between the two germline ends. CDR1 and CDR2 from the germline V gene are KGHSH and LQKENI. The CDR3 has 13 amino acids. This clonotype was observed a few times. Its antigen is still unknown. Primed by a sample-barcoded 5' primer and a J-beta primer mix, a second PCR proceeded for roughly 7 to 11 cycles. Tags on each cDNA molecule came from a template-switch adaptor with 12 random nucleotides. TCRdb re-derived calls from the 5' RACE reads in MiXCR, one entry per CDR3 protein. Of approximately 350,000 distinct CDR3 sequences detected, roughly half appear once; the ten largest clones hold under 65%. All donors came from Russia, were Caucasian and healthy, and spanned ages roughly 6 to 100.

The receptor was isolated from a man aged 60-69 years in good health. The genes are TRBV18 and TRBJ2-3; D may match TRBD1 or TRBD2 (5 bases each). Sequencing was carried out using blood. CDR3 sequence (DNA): TGTGCCAGCTCACCACGAGGGGTTGGTACGCAGTATTTT. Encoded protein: CASSPRGVGTQYF.